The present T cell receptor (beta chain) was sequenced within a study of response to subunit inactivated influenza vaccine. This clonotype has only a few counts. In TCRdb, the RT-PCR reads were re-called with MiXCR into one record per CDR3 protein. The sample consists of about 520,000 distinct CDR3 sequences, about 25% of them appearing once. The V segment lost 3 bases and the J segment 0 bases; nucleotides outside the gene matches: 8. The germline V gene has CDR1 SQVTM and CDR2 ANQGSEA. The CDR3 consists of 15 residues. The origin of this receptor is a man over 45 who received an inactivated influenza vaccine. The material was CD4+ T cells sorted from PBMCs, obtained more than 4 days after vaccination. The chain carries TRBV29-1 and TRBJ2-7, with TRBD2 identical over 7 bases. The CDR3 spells CSVDVRRGSSYEQYF. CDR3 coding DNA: TGCAGCGTTGACGTGCGGCGGGGGAGCTCCTACGAGCAGTACTTC.